One sample yielded the 25 T cell receptor beta chains listed below, sequenced in a study of shared clonotypes between healthy human individuals. TCRdb keeps only in-frame clones here, not all; method: immunoSEQ multiplex PCR. This sample carries under 1,100,000 clones, about 75% of them seen once, and the ten largest clones take about 1.5%. Sequencing input: memory CD4+ T cells sorted from blood. Described subset: CD45RA-negative fraction. All receptors derive from a man younger than 35 in good health.

The chain is built from TRBV4-3 and TRBJ2-1; D perhaps matches TRBD2 (6 bases). This CDR3 is 14 amino acids long. Deletions cut 1 base from V and 7 bases from J, with 11 bases between. Germline V CDR1 and CDR2: LGHNA, YSLEER. The CDR3 region is CASSQGRGENEQFF. The CDR3 DNA follows: TGCGCCAGCAGCCAAGGGCGGGGCGAGAATGAGCAGTTCTTC.

The chain has TRBV7-9 and TRBJ1-2; 7 bases match TRBD1. Per germline, CDR1 SEHNR and CDR2 FQNEAQ (reference sequence). The CDR3 covers 14 residues. Germline trimming cut 5 bases from V and 6 bases from J; bases unmatched to any gene: 9. The chain's CDR3 is CASSTSGTGDGYTF. CDR3 sequence (DNA): TGTGCCAGCAGCACGTCCGGTACAGGGGATGGCTACACCTTC. The full variable domain, completed using reference TRBV7-9 and TRBJ1-2, is DTGVSQNPRHKITKRGQNVTFRCDPISEHNRLYWYRQTLGQGPEFLTYFQNEAQLEKSRLLSDRFSAERPKGSFSTLEIQRTEQGDSAMYLCASSTSGTGDGYTFGSGTRLTVV.

The chain joins TRBV9 to TRBJ2-3, with D perhaps TRBD2 (6 bases). The V gene lost 0 bases and the J gene lost 5 bases, with 13 bases spanning the gap. The CDR3 sequence is 15 residues long. Germline V lookup: CDR1 SGDLS, CDR2 YYNGEE. This CDR3 is CASSVGAGQIDTQYF. CDR3 nucleotide sequence: TGTGCCAGCAGCGTAGGGGCGGGGCAGATAGATACGCAGTATTTT.

This clone showed up just once. This sequence joins TRBV19 and TRBJ1-6; D gene ambiguous. The V end lost 8 bases, the J end lost 5 bases, and 13 bases lay between the germline ends. CDR1 and CDR2 from the germline V gene are LNHDA and SQIVND (reference sequence). This CDR3 is 14 amino acids long. The CDR3 protein is CASRPLTNNSPLHF. In DNA, the CDR3 is TGTGCCAGTCGACCCCTGACAAATAATTCACCCCTCCACTTT.

This clone was recorded at least ten times. CDR3 in DNA: TGTGCCAGCAGTGACCCTAAGGGAAACATTCAGTACTTC. This encodes CASSDPKGNIQYF. V usage is TRBV6-4 and J usage is TRBJ2-4; D is undetermined. Germline V gene data show CDR1 as MRHNA and CDR2 as SNTAGT. The CDR3 is 13 amino acids. V dropped 2 bases and J dropped 6 bases, with 8 bases sitting between them.

The V call is TRBV5-5, the J call TRBJ2-3; D unclear. The V gene lost 0 bases and the J gene lost 2 bases, with 7 bases spanning the gap. This CDR3 has 14 amino acids. Germline CDR1 is SGHKS and CDR2 is YYEKEE (reference sequence). The CDR3 here is CASSLELLTDTQYF. Written as DNA, the CDR3 is TGTGCCAGCAGCTTGGAGCTGCTCACAGATACGCAGTATTTT.

The V and J genes are TRBV7-2 and TRBJ1-6; 8 nucleotides align to TRBD1. The length of the CDR3 is 13 residues. Germline lookup yields CDR1 SGHTA and CDR2 FQGNSA. Germline trimming cut 5 bases from V and 14 bases from J; bases unmatched to any gene: 8. Here the CDR3 DNA reads TGTGCCAGCAGCCCAGGGGGCCCTGGGGCCCTCCACTTT. Its translation: CASSPGGPGALHF.

The chain combines TRBV2 with TRBJ2-2; D is uncertain. The CDR3 loop spans 15 amino acids. Germline CDR1 and CDR2: SNHLY and FYNNEI. Deletions cut 3 bases from V and 1 base from J, with 9 bases between. For the CDR3, the DNA is TGTGCCAGCAGTGAGAGCACTAAGAACACCGGGGAGCTGTTTTTT. The encoded protein is CASSESTKNTGELFF.

The chain has TRBV27 and TRBJ2-2; 7 positions agree with TRBD1. The junction had 8 bases not matched to a gene; V was cut back by 2 bases and J by 5 bases. This CDR3 spans 16 amino acids. Germline CDR1 and CDR2: MNHEY and SMNVEV (reference sequence). DNA of the CDR3: TGTGCCAGCAGTTTAGTCGGGACAGAGCTAACCGGGGAGCTGTTTTTT. This gives the protein CASSLVGTELTGELFF.

CDR3 coding DNA: TGCGCCAGCAGCTCGGGAGGGATTAACTATGGCTACACCTTC. It yields the protein CASSSGGINYGYTF. The chain employs TRBV5-1 and TRBJ1-2, with unresolved D. Germline V gene lookup returns CDR1 SGHRS and CDR2 YFSETQ. The CDR3 has 14 residues. Between the trimmed V and J ends, which lost 3 bases and 1 base, there was a span of 10 bases.

The rearrangement uses TRBV5-1 and TRBJ2-3, with 7 bases fitting TRBD2. V lost 5 bases to trimming and J lost 6 bases; unmatched junction nucleotides: 9. CDR1 and CDR2 from the germline V gene are SGHRS and YFSETQ. This CDR3 contains 14 residues. CDR3 DNA: TGCGCCAGCAGTCCGAGACTAGCAGGGGATACGCAGTATTTT. Translated: CASSPRLAGDTQYF. Filled out from reference TRBV5-1 and TRBJ2-3, the complete variable domain reads KAGVTQTPRYLIKTRGQQVTLSCSPISGHRSVSWYQQTPGQGLQFLFEYFSETQRNKGNFPGRFSGRQFSNSRSEMNVSTLELGDSALYLCASSPRLAGDTQYFGPGTRLTVL.

With regard to this clone: At the DNA level, this CDR3 is encoded by other sequences in the same sample as well. This chain uses TRBV29-1 with TRBJ1-1; D remains unclear. Germline V gene lookup returns CDR1 SQVTM and CDR2 ANQGSEA. The ends were cut back, 4 bases at V and 0 bases at J, with 6 bases in the middle. The CDR3 is 12 residues long. CDR3 protein: CSVGQLNTEAFF. In nucleotides, the CDR3 is TGCAGCGTTGGCCAGCTGAACACTGAAGCTTTCTTT.

This chain uses TRBV28 with TRBJ1-4; tentatively, D is TRBD1 (5 bases). V lost 5 bases and J lost 0, with 22 bases in between. This CDR3 has 19 amino acids. Per the germline V gene, CDR1 is MDHEN and CDR2 is SYDVKM. The CDR3 DNA follows: TGTGCCAGCAGTCCCAATGTCTTGGGACTATCTGCAACTAATGAAAAACTGTTTTTT. It yields the protein CASSPNVLGLSATNEKLFF.

V and J are TRBV30 and TRBJ2-1; 12 bases are shared with TRBD2. CDR1 is GTSNPN and CDR2 is SVGIG in the germline V gene (reference sequence). The V and J ends lost 0 bases and 6 bases, in that order; junction bases with no gene match: 3. This CDR3 has 15 amino acids. As DNA, the CDR3 is TGTGCCTGGAGTGTACGACTAGCGGGAGCCAATGAGCAGTTCTTC. Protein product: CAWSVRLAGANEQFF. Full variable domain (remainder filled in from reference TRBV30 and TRBJ2-1): SQTIHQWPATLVQPVGSPLSLECTVEGTSNPNLYWYRQAAGRGLQLLFYSVGIGQISSEVPQNLSASRPQDRQFILSSKKLLLSDSGFYLCAWSVRLAGANEQFFGPGTRLTVL.

This clone was seen a single time. The gene calls are TRBV19 and TRBJ2-2, with 15 bases fitting TRBD2. This CDR3 has 17 amino acids. Germline CDR1 is LNHDA and CDR2 is SQIVND (reference sequence). The trim removed 5 bases at V and 7 bases at J, leaving 8 bases unmatched. The CDR3 reads CASSSGLAGGPHGELFF. The CDR3 nucleotides are TGTGCCAGTAGTTCAGGACTAGCGGGGGGGCCGCACGGGGAGCTGTTTTTT.

This clone was counted ten times or more. This rearrangement joins TRBV6-5 to TRBJ1-6; 7 nucleotides match TRBD1. The V gene end was trimmed by 5 bases and the J gene end by 7 bases; junction bases not matched to a gene: 8. There are 15 residues in the CDR3. Germline-derived CDR1 and CDR2 are MNHEY and SVGAGI. CDR3 coding DNA: TGTGCCAGCAGTGCTCGGGACAGAGACAATTCACCCCTCCACTTT. It yields the protein CASSARDRDNSPLHF.

The chain joins TRBV25-1 to TRBJ1-1; D is undetermined. CDR3 length equals 17 residues. Germline V CDR1 and CDR2: MGHDK, SYGVNS. V was shortened by 3 bases and J by 0 bases, with 17 bases between the two germline ends. CDR3 coding DNA: TGTGCCAGCAGTGAGACTCTGGGGTTTCAAATGAACACTGAAGCTTTCTTT. Its protein product is CASSETLGFQMNTEAFF.

The chain uses TRBV7-6 and TRBJ2-7, with D uncertain. V was cut by 2 bases and J by 7 bases, with 21 bases left in between. Looked up from germline, CDR1 is SGHVS and CDR2 is FNYEAQ. CDR3 length equals 16 residues. This chain's CDR3 is CASSLPPGTSAVEQYF. The CDR3 DNA reads TGTGCCAGCAGCTTACCCCCCGGTACCTCCGCTGTGGAGCAGTACTTC.

This clone was picked up a small number of times. The rearrangement links TRBV6-1 to TRBJ2-7, with 9 positions matching TRBD2. This CDR3 has 16 amino acids. Per the germline V gene, CDR1 is MNHNS and CDR2 is SASEGT. V lost 1 base to trimming and J lost 5 bases; unmatched junction nucleotides: 9. Here the CDR3 DNA reads TGTGCCAGCAGTGAAGTATCCAGCGGGAGGAGACACGAGCAGTACTTC. It is translated as CASSEVSSGRRHEQYF.

The V and J genes are TRBV19 and TRBJ2-3; TRBD2 agrees at 11 bases. Germline V gene lookup returns CDR1 LNHDA and CDR2 SQIVND (reference sequence). Unmatched junction bases numbered 11, after V lost 5 bases and J lost 1 base. The CDR3 runs 18 residues. This CDR3 reads CASSEWLAGGDGTDTQYF. The CDR3, as DNA: TGTGCCAGTAGTGAGTGGCTAGCGGGGGGTGACGGCACAGATACGCAGTATTTT. The full variable domain, rest sourced from reference TRBV19 and TRBJ2-3, is DGGITQSPKYLFRKEGQNVTLSCEQNLNHDAMYWYRQDPGQGLRLIYYSQIVNDFQKGDIAEGYSVSREKKESFPLTVTSAQKNPTAFYLCASSEWLAGGDGTDTQYFGPGTRLTVL.

CDR3 bases: TGTGCCAGCAGCCCTGGTCGGGCCCCCTGGGAGACCCAGTACTTC. Residues: CASSPGRAPWETQYF. The chain links TRBV6-5 to TRBJ2-5; D is uncertain. This CDR3 contains 15 residues. Trimming took 6 bases from V and 5 from J, leaving 19 bases between them. Germline lookup yields CDR1 MNHEY and CDR2 SVGAGI.

V gene TRBV5-6 combines with J gene TRBJ2-3, with no clear D. The V gene's germline CDR1 is SGHDT and CDR2 YYEEEE. Trimming pared 0 bases from V and 1 base from J, leaving 6 bases between. The CDR3 totals 14 residues. CDR3 protein: CASSLETGTDTQYF. For the CDR3, the DNA is TGTGCCAGCAGCTTGGAGACGGGCACAGATACGCAGTATTTT. The full variable domain, its missing parts supplied by reference TRBV5-6 and TRBJ2-3, is DAGVTQSPTHLIKTRGQQVTLRCSPKSGHDTVSWYQQALGQGPQFIFQYYEEEERQRGNFPDRFSGHQFPNYSSELNVNALLLGDSALYLCASSLETGTDTQYFGPGTRLTVL.

This rearrangement joins TRBV2 to TRBJ1-2, with D perhaps TRBD1 (6 bases). Germline V CDR1 and CDR2: SNHLY, FYNNEI. This CDR3 is 12 amino acids long. The ends were cut back, 7 bases at V and 7 bases at J, with 13 bases in the middle. CDR3 amino acids: CASNRDLGGYTF. The CDR3 coding sequence is TGTGCCAGCAACAGGGACCTTGGTGGCTACACCTTC.

The V call is TRBV14, the J call TRBJ1-4; TRBD1 aligns across 9 bases. Germline trimming cut 4 bases from V and 8 bases from J; bases unmatched to any gene: 8. The CDR3 length is 15 residues. Germline CDR1 is SGHDN and CDR2 is FVKESK. The CDR3 sequence: CASSPSGTGKEKLFF. The CDR3 nucleotides are TGTGCCAGCAGCCCTTCCGGGACAGGGAAAGAAAAACTGTTTTTT.

The chain couples TRBV7-2 to TRBJ2-7; TRBD2 matches 7 bases. The CDR3 contains 14 residues. Germline CDR1 reads SGHTA; CDR2 reads FQGNSA. Germline trimming cut 10 bases from V and 7 bases from J; bases unmatched to any gene: 16. The CDR3 bases are TGTGCCACCAGTACAATGGGAGGGGCCGAGGAGCAGTACTTC. Translating gives CATSTMGGAEEQYF.